This T cell receptor beta chain was found in a study of post-analysis software for immune sequencing data. General study points: Significantly decreased normalized Chao1 diversity was recorded for multiple sclerosis patients relative to controls. Higher frequency in patients than in controls was seen for roughly five TRBV segments, with TRBV5-6, TRBV5-1 and TRBV20-1 among them.

The authors incorporated unique molecular identifiers into the TCR beta cDNA libraries. A few hundred thousand cDNA molecules came from about 1 to 10 million T cells. TCRdb re-called the PCR reads with MiXCR, one entry per CDR3 protein. Here the sample spans some 700,000 distinct CDR3 sequences, around 60% being singletons. Germline V gene sequence: CDR1 SGHKS, CDR2 YYEKEE (reference sequence). V was shortened by 6 bases and J by 6 bases, with 10 bases between the two germline ends. This CDR3 is built from 11 residues. Regarding this clonotype: The antigen is undetermined.

The TCR originated in a girl aged 2 to 9 with multiple sclerosis. Sample: blood. The chain joins TRBV5-5 to TRBJ2-7; D is undetermined. This CDR3 is CASTMKREQYF. The CDR3 DNA sequence: TGTGCCAGCACCATGAAGCGCGAGCAGTACTTC.